The present T cell receptor beta chain was sequenced within a study of cytotoxic CD8 clonotypes in ibrutinib-treated CLL. The study's findings and limits: Public clonotypes (which were uncommon) either contracted or remained stable on treatment. The clonality went up when patients responded to ibrutinib and dropped back toward baseline at progression. Clonality was higher at baseline than in age-matched healthy donors and tracked circulating CD8+ T-cell counts. Sampling times differed between sustained-remission and progressing patients.

This clone appeared a single time. Its antigen is undetermined. TCRdb's copy holds only in-frame clones and misses some; the assay was immunoSEQ multiplex PCR. The sample lists 150,000 or so clones, more than 65% occurring once. V lost 4 bases, J lost 0 bases, and 11 bases lay in between. The CDR3 spans 16 residues. CDR1 and CDR2 (germline): SGHDT, YYEEEE. The sample consisted of PBMCs, taken after 12 months of ibrutinib treatment. The source of this sequence is a human donor with chronic lymphocytic leukemia. This chain joins TRBV5-6 and TRBJ2-6; tentatively, D is TRBD1 (6 bases). Written as DNA, the CDR3 is TGTGCCAGCAGCCCAAGGACAGACTCTGGGGCCAACGTCCTGACTTTC. Translated: CASSPRTDSGANVLTF.